The rows below give T cell receptor beta chains drawn from one sample of a study of T-cell reconstitution after alpha-beta-depleted transplantation in children. One entry per CDR3 protein results from TCRdb running MiXCR on the PCR reads. The sample holds 250,000 to 350,000 distinct CDR3 sequences; nearly 10% are singletons and the top ten take over 9.5%. The starting material was PBMCs from the stem cell graft donor, obtained from the stem cell graft. Receptors were obtained from a human donor who donated a stem cell graft to a child with SCID. CDR3s include the opening cysteine and the closing phenylalanine or tryptophan. Each record gives: clone size, CDR3 length, V gene, D gene, J gene, CDR3 DNA, CDR3 protein. The D gene is left open where the match is weak. Clone sizes are given selectively: once, few, many, or a class where the clone is expanded.

many	12	TRBV7-2	.	TRBJ2-7	TGTGCCAGCAGCTTAAACTTGGGCGAGCAGTACTTC	CASSLNLGEQYF
.	16	TRBV12-3/TRBV12-4	TRBD2	TRBJ2-1	TGTGCCAGCAGTGCCGGGACTAGCGGGGGGCCGATTGAGCAGTTCTTC	CASSAGTSGGPIEQFF
.	12	TRBV12-3/TRBV12-4	.	TRBJ1-1	TGTGCCAGCTCCTGGGGGCCCACTGAAGCTTTCTTT	CASSWGPTEAFF
.	17	TRBV5-1	TRBD1	TRBJ1-1	TGCGCCAGCAGCCGCTGGGCCCGACAGGGAGGGGACACTGAAGCTTTCTTT	CASSRWARQGGDTEAFF
few	16	TRBV5-1	.	TRBJ1-1	TGCGCCAGCAGTCCCGGGTATAATCGGGGAGACACTGAAGCTTTCTTT	CASSPGYNRGDTEAFF
few	14	TRBV20-1	TRBD1	TRBJ2-1	TGCAGTGCTCCGGGACAGCCCACCTTCAATGAGCAGTTCTTC	CSAPGQPTFNEQFF
few	18	TRBV6-2/TRBV6-3	.	TRBJ1-4	TGTGCCAGCAGTAACAACTTTATTGACCGGGTCTCGAATGAAAAACTGTTTTTT	CASSNNFIDRVSNEKLFF
many	13	TRBV3-1	.	TRBJ2-5	TGTGCCAGCAGCCAAGGTCTTCTTGGGACCCAGTACTTC	CASSQGLLGTQYF
.	19	TRBV11-2	TRBD2	TRBJ2-1	TGTGCCAGCAGCTTAGTAAGCGGACTAGCGGGGGGGCGCGGAAATGAGCAGTTCTTC	CASSLVSGLAGGRGNEQFF
.	13	TRBV15	TRBD1	TRBJ2-7	TGTGCCACCAGCGCCCGACAGGGGGATGAGCAGTACTTC	CATSARQGDEQYF
.	13	TRBV6-2/TRBV6-3	.	TRBJ1-1	TGTGCCAGCAGTGATGGAAGGAACACTGAAGCTTTCTTT	CASSDGRNTEAFF
.	13	TRBV20-1	.	TRBJ2-5	TGCAGTGCTAGAAAGGGGCCGGGGGAGACCCAGTACTTC	CSARKGPGETQYF
few	13	TRBV11-2	.	TRBJ2-7	TGTGCCAGCAGCTTAATCGGGACCTACGAGCAGTACTTC	CASSLIGTYEQYF
.	15	TRBV20-1	TRBD2	TRBJ2-1	TGCAGTGCCGACGAGCGGGGGGGCTCCTACAATGAGCAGTTCTTC	CSADERGGSYNEQFF
.	16	TRBV5-1	TRBD2	TRBJ2-3	TGCGCCAGCAGCTTGGCACACGGGGGGGGCACAGATACGCAGTATTTT	CASSLAHGGGTDTQYF
few	12	TRBV27	.	TRBJ2-7	TGTGCCAGCAGCGGCAAGTCCTACGAGCAGTACTTC	CASSGKSYEQYF
.	17	TRBV14	TRBD1	TRBJ1-2	TGTGCCAGCAGCCTCTCTTTCCCGGGACAGATCTTTTATGGCTACACCTTC	CASSLSFPGQIFYGYTF
few	15	TRBV11-2	TRBD1	TRBJ1-2	TGTGCCAGCAGCTTAGGAGACAGGGCGGTCTATGGCTACACCTTC	CASSLGDRAVYGYTF
.	13	TRBV10-2	.	TRBJ1-4	TGCGCCAGCAGGGAAGGGGTATATGAAAAACTGTTTTTT	CASREGVYEKLFF
.	17	TRBV11-1	TRBD2	TRBJ2-2	TGTGCCAGCAGCCGGAGGACTAGCGAGGCGAACACCTGGGAGCTGTTTTTT	CASSRRTSEANTWELFF
.	16	TRBV20-1	TRBD1	TRBJ1-2	TGCAGTGCTAGCGTCAGAATGACAGGGTCTCACTATGGCTACACCTTC	CSASVRMTGSHYGYTF
few	15	TRBV10-3	.	TRBJ2-3	TGTGCCATCAGTGAGTCTGAGGGGGTAGTAGATACGCAGTATTTT	CAISESEGVVDTQYF
.	14	TRBV7-8	.	TRBJ1-5	TGTGCCAGCAGCTCTACAGGGCTCAAACAGCCCCAGCATTTT	CASSSTGLKQPQHF
.	14	TRBV5-1	.	TRBJ2-3	TGCGCCAGCAGCTTGCAGGTCCCCACAGATACGCAGTATTTT	CASSLQVPTDTQYF
.	14	TRBV14	.	TRBJ1-6	TGTGCCAGCAGCCAAGGTCTCTATAATTCACCCCTCCACTTT	CASSQGLYNSPLHF
.	14	TRBV12-3/TRBV12-4	.	TRBJ2-5	TGTGCCAGCAGTCCCGCGGGGCGCCTAGAGACCCAGTACTTC	CASSPAGRLETQYF
.	17	TRBV20-1	TRBD1	TRBJ2-3	TGCAGTTCGTCGAGTCCCCGCGACAGGGGGCGGGGAGATACGCAGTATTTT	CSSSSPRDRGRGDTQYF
few	15	TRBV6-1	TRBD1	TRBJ1-4	TGTGCCAGCAGAAACTTGACAGGGGGCGTCGAAAAACTGTTTTTT	CASRNLTGGVEKLFF
few	12	TRBV12-3/TRBV12-4	.	TRBJ2-7	TGTGCCAGCACCTTCGGCCGCTACGAGCAGTACTTC	CASTFGRYEQYF
.	15	TRBV12-3/TRBV12-4	TRBD1	TRBJ2-2	TGTGCCAGCATCGGGACAGGCTATTACACCGGGGAGCTGTTTTTT	CASIGTGYYTGELFF
many	14	TRBV20-1	TRBD1	TRBJ2-3	TGCAGCCAGATGGGCAGGGGGCCCACAGATACGCAGTATTTT	CSQMGRGPTDTQYF
.	14	TRBV6-1	TRBD1	TRBJ1-5	TGTGCCAGCGGACCGAGGACAGGGAATCAGCCCCAGCATTTT	CASGPRTGNQPQHF
.	17	TRBV7-6	.	TRBJ2-7	TGTGCCAGCAGCTTAGTCAGTGGTCTGCAGGTCTCCTACGAGCAGTACTTC	CASSLVSGLQVSYEQYF
.	13	TRBV9	.	TRBJ1-2	TGTGCCAGCAGCGTAGGTCCGGGAACGGACTACACCTTC	CASSVGPGTDYTF
few	13	TRBV6-5	.	TRBJ1-2	TGTGCCAGCAGTTATGGACGGGAATATGGCTACACCTTC	CASSYGREYGYTF
few	12	TRBV7-9	.	TRBJ2-5	TGTGGAGTGCGGGGGCGGCAAGAGACCCAGTACTTC	CGVRGRQETQYF
.	14	TRBV25-1	.	TRBJ2-1	TGTGCCAGCAGTGAAGCGGGGGCAATCAATGAGCAGTTCTTC	CASSEAGAINEQFF
.	15	TRBV5-1	TRBD1	TRBJ2-3	TGCGCCAGCAGCCCCCGGACAGGCGGCACAGATACGCAGTATTTT	CASSPRTGGTDTQYF
few	16	TRBV7-9	.	TRBJ1-3	TGTGCCAGCAGCTTGGCCTTGGGGACCTCTGGAAACACCATATATTTT	CASSLALGTSGNTIYF
few	13	TRBV2	.	TRBJ1-1	TGTGCCAGCAGTGAAGGGGAGCGGACTGAAGCTTTCTTT	CASSEGERTEAFF
few	15	TRBV9	TRBD2	TRBJ2-2	TGTGCCAGCAGTAGCGGGGGGGACTACACCGGGGAGCTGTTTTTT	CASSSGGDYTGELFF
few	15	TRBV2	TRBD1	TRBJ1-5	TGTGCCAGCAGTGCCCCGACAGGGGTTCGTCAGCCCCAGCATTTT	CASSAPTGVRQPQHF
few	14	TRBV12-3/TRBV12-4	.	TRBJ2-5	TGTGCCAGCAGTCCTGTTGCGGGTCAAGAGACCCAGTACTTC	CASSPVAGQETQYF
.	14	TRBV12-3/TRBV12-4	.	TRBJ2-2	TGTGCCAGCAGTTTATTTCAGAGCACCGGGGAGCTGTTTTTT	CASSLFQSTGELFF
many	14	TRBV3-1	.	TRBJ2-6	TGTGCCAGTTCTCGGGCCGCGGGGGCCAACGTCCTGACTTTC	CASSRAAGANVLTF
few	13	TRBV18	.	TRBJ1-1	TGTGCCAGCTCACCACTACGAGAACTTGAAGCTTTCTTT	CASSPLRELEAFF
.	19	TRBV13	.	TRBJ2-1	TGTGCCAGCAGCTCCGGACAGGACTATCGTTCCATCTCCTACAATGAGCAGTTCTTC	CASSSGQDYRSISYNEQFF
.	16	TRBV7-9	.	TRBJ1-6	TGTGCCAGCAGCCTTCTCCGGCAACAGGGCCACTCACCCCTCCACTTT	CASSLLRQQGHSPLHF
.	12	TRBV20-1	.	TRBJ2-5	TGCAGTGCGGCACAAGCGCAAAAGACCCAGTACTTC	CSAAQAQKTQYF
.	14	TRBV12-3/TRBV12-4	.	TRBJ2-5	TGTGCCAGCAGCCCAGGGCGGGGTCCGGAGACCCAGTACTTC	CASSPGRGPETQYF
few	15	TRBV27	.	TRBJ2-6	TGTGCCAGCAGTCCCCGGATCTCTGGGGCCAACGTCCTGACTTTC	CASSPRISGANVLTF
.	13	TRBV11-1	.	TRBJ1-2	TGTGCCAGCATGGATCGGGGGAGAAGTGGCTACACCTTC	CASMDRGRSGYTF
.	13	TRBV3-1	.	TRBJ2-1	TGTGCCAGCAGCCAAGACGGGCGGAATGAGCAGTTCTTC	CASSQDGRNEQFF
many	14	TRBV14	.	TRBJ2-1	TGTGCCAGCAGCCAACCACAGGGTTTCCATGAGCAGTTCTTC	CASSQPQGFHEQFF